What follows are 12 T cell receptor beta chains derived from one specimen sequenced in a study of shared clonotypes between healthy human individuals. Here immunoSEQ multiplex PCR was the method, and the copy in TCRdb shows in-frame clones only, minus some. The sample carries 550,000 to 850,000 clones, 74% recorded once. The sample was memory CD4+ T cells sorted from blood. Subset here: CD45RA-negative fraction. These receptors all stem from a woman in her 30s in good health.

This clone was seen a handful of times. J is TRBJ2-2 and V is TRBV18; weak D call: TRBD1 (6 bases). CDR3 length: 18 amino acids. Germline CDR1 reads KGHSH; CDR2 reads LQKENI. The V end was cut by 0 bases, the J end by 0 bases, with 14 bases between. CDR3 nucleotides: TGTGCCAGCTCACCACCAGGGGTTACAGGGACGAACACCGGGGAGCTGTTTTTT. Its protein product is CASSPPGVTGTNTGELFF.

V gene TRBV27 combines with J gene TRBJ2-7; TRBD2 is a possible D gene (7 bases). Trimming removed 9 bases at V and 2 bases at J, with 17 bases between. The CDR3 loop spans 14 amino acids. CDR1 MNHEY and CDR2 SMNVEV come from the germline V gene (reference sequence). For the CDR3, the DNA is TGTGCCAGTAAAAACAGGGAGGGTCCCTACGAGCAGTACTTC. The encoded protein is CASKNREGPYEQYF.

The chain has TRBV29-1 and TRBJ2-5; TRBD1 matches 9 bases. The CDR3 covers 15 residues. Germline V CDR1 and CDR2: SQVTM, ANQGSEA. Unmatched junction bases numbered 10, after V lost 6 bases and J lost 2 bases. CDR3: CSVQSGQGPQETQYF. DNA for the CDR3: TGCAGCGTCCAATCCGGACAGGGGCCTCAAGAGACCCAGTACTTC.

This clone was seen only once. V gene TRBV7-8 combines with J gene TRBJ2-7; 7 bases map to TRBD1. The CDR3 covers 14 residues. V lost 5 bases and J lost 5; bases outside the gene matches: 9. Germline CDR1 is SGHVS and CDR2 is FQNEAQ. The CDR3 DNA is TGTGCCAGCAGCAAAAGACAGGGTCGGGACGAGCAGTACTTC. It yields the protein CASSKRQGRDEQYF.

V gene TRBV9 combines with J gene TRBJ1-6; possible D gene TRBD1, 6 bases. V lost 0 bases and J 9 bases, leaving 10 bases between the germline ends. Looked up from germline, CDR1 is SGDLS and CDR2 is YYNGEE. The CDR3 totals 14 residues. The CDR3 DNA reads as TGTGCCAGCAGCGTAGGACAGGAGGGTTCACCCCTCCACTTT. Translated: CASSVGQEGSPLHF.

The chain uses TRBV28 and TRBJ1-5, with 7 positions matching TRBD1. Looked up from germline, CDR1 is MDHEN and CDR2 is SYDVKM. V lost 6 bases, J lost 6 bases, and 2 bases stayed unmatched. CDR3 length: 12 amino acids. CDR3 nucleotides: TGTGCCAGCAGCCAGGGGGTTCAGCCCCAGCATTTT. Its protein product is CASSQGVQPQHF. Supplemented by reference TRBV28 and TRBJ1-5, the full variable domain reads DVKVTQSSRYLVKRTGEKVFLECVQDMDHENMFWYRQDPGLGLRLIYFSYDVKMKEKGDIPEGYSVSREKKERFSLILESASTNQTSMYLCASSQGVQPQHFGDGTRLSIL.

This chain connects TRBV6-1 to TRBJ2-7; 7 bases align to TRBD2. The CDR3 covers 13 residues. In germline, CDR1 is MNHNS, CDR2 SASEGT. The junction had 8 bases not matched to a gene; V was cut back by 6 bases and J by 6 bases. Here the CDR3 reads CASRGRGPLEQYF. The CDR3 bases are TGTGCCAGCAGAGGGAGGGGCCCCCTCGAGCAGTACTTC.

The CDR3 region has the DNA TGTGCCACCAGCAGAGATAATTTGGGGGGGAAATCCTACGAGCAGTACTTC. Translated, it gives CATSRDNLGGKSYEQYF. The V and J genes are TRBV15 and TRBJ2-7; 7 bases align to TRBD2. With V trimmed by 0 bases and J by 1 base, 9 bases remained unmatched. Germline values: CDR1 LNHNV, CDR2 YYDKDF (reference sequence). This CDR3 comprises 17 residues.

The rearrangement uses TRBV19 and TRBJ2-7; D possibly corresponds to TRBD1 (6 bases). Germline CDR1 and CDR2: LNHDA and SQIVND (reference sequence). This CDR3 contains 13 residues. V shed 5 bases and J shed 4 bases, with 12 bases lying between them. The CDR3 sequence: CASSRGTGYEQYF. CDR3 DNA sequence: TGTGCCAGTAGTCGGGGTACAGGGTACGAGCAGTACTTC.

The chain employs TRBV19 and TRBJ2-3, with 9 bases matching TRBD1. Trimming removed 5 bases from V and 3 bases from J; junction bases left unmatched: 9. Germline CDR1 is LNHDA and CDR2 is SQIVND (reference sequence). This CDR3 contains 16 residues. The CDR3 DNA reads TGTGCCAGTAGTCCCAGAAACGGACAGGGGACAGATACGCAGTATTTT. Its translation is CASSPRNGQGTDTQYF.

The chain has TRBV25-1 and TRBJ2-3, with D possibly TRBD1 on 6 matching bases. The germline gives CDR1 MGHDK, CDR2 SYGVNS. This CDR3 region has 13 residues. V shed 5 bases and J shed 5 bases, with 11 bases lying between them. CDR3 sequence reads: CASSNSGVDTQYF. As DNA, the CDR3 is TGTGCCAGCAGTAATTCAGGGGTAGATACGCAGTATTTT.

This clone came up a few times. For the CDR3, the DNA is TGCACGATTTTGTGGAGGTGGTTCTTC. It specifies CTILWRWFF. The chain couples TRBV1 to TRBJ2-1; no check of the table's D call, TRBD2, against the DNA was made. TRBV1 represents a pseudogene. CDR3 size: 9 residues.